These 32 T cell receptor beta chains came from one sample sequenced in a study of CD8 T cells in ankylosing spondylitis. TCRdb re-analysed the 5' RACE reads in MiXCR, keeping a single row per CDR3 protein. The sample carries roughly 200,000 distinct CDR3 sequences, 9.5% to 15% recorded once. The specimen sequenced was blood, either unsorted or a sorted T cell fraction (not recorded which). The receptors originated from a male donor with ankylosing spondylitis or in good health (not recorded which).

This clonotype has more than one count but fewer than ten. The chain carries TRBV27 and TRBJ1-1; maybe TRBD1 (5 bases). Germline V gives CDR1 MNHEY, CDR2 SMNVEV (reference sequence). The V and J ends lost 5 bases and 8 bases respectively, with 12 bases between them. CDR3 length: 12 amino acids. The CDR3 bases are TGTGCCAGCAGTCAGGGAGCAAGGGAAGCTTTCTTT. This codes for CASSQGAREAFF.

V and J are TRBV3-1 and TRBJ2-3; D is perhaps TRBD2 (5 bases). There are 16 residues in the CDR3. Trimming took off 4 bases at V and 5 bases at J, with 19 bases between the two ends. Germline CDR1 is LGHDT and CDR2 is YNNKEL (reference sequence). In DNA, the CDR3 is TGTGCCAGCAGCCCGCGGGCCCAACAGATTGGAGATACGCAGTATTTT. Amino acids: CASSPRAQQIGDTQYF.

The rearrangement joins TRBV4-1 to TRBJ1-2, with D unclear. CDR1 and CDR2 from the germline V gene are MGHRA and YSYEKL. The CDR3 extends over 15 amino acids. Trimming shortened V by 0 bases and J by 6 bases, and 14 bases separated the two germline ends. CDR3 residues: CASSQDSIGKDGYTF. In DNA, the CDR3 is TGCGCCAGCAGCCAAGATTCGATAGGGAAGGATGGCTACACCTTC.

This chain connects TRBV2 to TRBJ2-5; 8 nucleotides match TRBD1. CDR1 is SNHLY and CDR2 is FYNNEI in the germline V gene. V lost 7 bases and J lost 5; bases outside the gene matches: 12. CDR3 size: 15 residues. The CDR3 coding sequence is TGTGCCAGCAAGGACAGGGCGAGTCCTGGGGAGACCCAGTACTTC. It codes for CASKDRASPGETQYF.

This clonotype was seen only a few times. The genes are TRBV6-1 and TRBJ2-1, with 8 bases identical to TRBD1. CDR1 and CDR2 (germline): MNHNS, SASEGT. With 6 bases clipped from V and 2 bases from J, the junction kept 9 bases outside the gene matches. CDR3 size: 16 residues. DNA for the CDR3: TGTGCCAGCAGCCGGGGTCCGGACAGGGCCTACAATGAGCAGTTCTTC. Protein product: CASSRGPDRAYNEQFF.

A few counts support this clonotype. V and J are TRBV7-9 and TRBJ2-3; 10 bases map to TRBD2. The CDR3 has 16 amino acids. V gave up 5 bases and J gave up 2 bases; unmatched junction bases: 7. The germline V gene encodes CDR1 SEHNR and CDR2 FQNEAQ (reference sequence). CDR3 sequence (DNA): TGTGCCAGCAGCCGTCTAGCGGGAGTGACCACAGATACGCAGTATTTT. It is translated as CASSRLAGVTTDTQYF.

The V and J genes are TRBV7-9 and TRBJ2-7, with D possibly TRBD1 on 5 matching bases. V was shortened by 3 bases and J by 6 bases, with 12 bases between the two germline ends. The germline CDR1 and CDR2 sequences are SEHNR and FQNEAQ (reference sequence). CDR3 length: 13 residues. CDR3 amino acids: CASSFGGASEQYF. CDR3 sequence (DNA): TGTGCCAGCAGCTTCGGTGGGGCGAGCGAGCAGTACTTC.

This clonotype came up a few times. The rearrangement uses TRBV13 and TRBJ2-7, with D possibly being TRBD1 (6 bases). This CDR3 is built from 14 residues. Germline lookup yields CDR1 PRHDT and CDR2 FYEKMQ (reference sequence). Trimming left V 4 bases short and J 2 bases short, with 12 bases between. The CDR3 sequence: CASSSGQRAYEQYF. CDR3 nucleotide sequence: TGTGCCAGCAGCTCTGGACAGAGAGCCTACGAGCAGTACTTC.

This clonotype showed up just a few times. The chain carries TRBV20-1 and TRBJ2-7; 7 bases align to TRBD1. The CDR3 totals 16 residues. With 0 bases clipped from V and 3 bases from J, the junction kept 11 bases outside the gene matches. The germline gives CDR1 DFQATT, CDR2 SNEGSKA (reference sequence). CDR3 bases: TGCAGTGCTAGAGATAACCCCCCGACAGGGTACTACGAGCAGTACTTC. Translation: CSARDNPPTGYYEQYF.

The table lists this clonotype with many counts. This chain links TRBV12-3 or TRBV12-4 with TRBJ2-7; 7 bases align to TRBD1. V was clipped by 2 bases and J by 2 bases; unmatched bases: 3. The CDR3 is 14 residues long. The CDR3 coding sequence is TGTGCCAGCAGTTTAACAGGACAGGCCTACGAGCAGTACTTC. Amino acid sequence: CASSLTGQAYEQYF.

The V gene is TRBV27, the J gene TRBJ2-7; possible D gene TRBD2, 6 bases. CDR1 and CDR2 (germline): MNHEY, SMNVEV (reference sequence). The CDR3 runs 13 residues. V lost 3 bases to trimming and J lost 6 bases, with 12 bases between them. The CDR3 region is CASSLGGIIEQYF. The CDR3 bases are TGTGCCAGCAGTTTGGGCGGGATTATCGAGCAGTACTTC.

This clonotype was detected a few times. The V call is TRBV25-1, the J call TRBJ1-1, with D perhaps matching TRBD1 (6 bases). Germline V lookup: CDR1 MGHDK, CDR2 SYGVNS. This CDR3 region has 14 residues. V lost 6 bases and J 5 bases, leaving 16 bases between the germline ends. The DNA for the CDR3 is TGTGCCAGCAGACCACAGGGACTAGGGACTGAAGCTTTCTTT. It translates to CASRPQGLGTEAFF.

This clonotype has only a few counts. The chain carries TRBV6-5 and TRBJ2-3; 7 bases fit TRBD1. The V gene end was trimmed by 2 bases and the J gene end by 6 bases; junction bases not matched to a gene: 5. Per the germline V gene, CDR1 is MNHEY and CDR2 is SVGAGI. This CDR3 has 14 amino acids. CDR3 protein: CASSYDTRGDTQYF. As DNA, the CDR3 is TGTGCCAGCAGTTACGATACCAGGGGGGATACGCAGTATTTT.

This clonotype has just a few counts. J is TRBJ2-3 and V is TRBV9; 9 bases are a match to TRBD2. V lost 4 bases, J lost 0 bases, and 12 bases stayed unmatched. The CDR3 has 18 residues. Looked up from germline, CDR1 is SGDLS and CDR2 is YYNGEE. The CDR3 nucleotides are TGTGCCAGCAGCTCCCCGAGGGGGCGGGAGGGGAGCACAGATACGCAGTATTTT. This codes for CASSSPRGREGSTDTQYF.

This clonotype was counted at least ten times. The chain joins TRBV7-8 to TRBJ2-1; 12 positions agree with TRBD2. The ends lost 1 base at V and 12 bases at J; junction bases unmatched: 1. CDR1 and CDR2 (germline): SGHVS, FQNEAQ. The CDR3 totals 13 residues. The CDR3 is CASSLVTSGGQFF. CDR3 nucleotide sequence: TGTGCCAGCAGCTTAGTGACTAGCGGGGGGCAGTTCTTC.

This clonotype was recorded a few times. V and J are TRBV5-1 and TRBJ2-2; D might be TRBD1 (5 bases). The CDR3 is 13 residues long. Trimming took off 5 bases at V and 6 bases at J, with 11 bases between the two ends. The germline V gene encodes CDR1 SGHRS and CDR2 YFSETQ. In DNA, the CDR3 is TGCGCCAGCAGGCCTCTAGGGGCCGGGGAGCTGTTTTTT. Its protein is CASRPLGAGELFF.

This clonotype occurred once. The genes are TRBV5-1 and TRBJ2-5; 8 nucleotides line up with TRBD2. Germline trimming cut 0 bases from V and 1 base from J; bases unmatched to any gene: 8. From germline, CDR1 is SGHRS and CDR2 YFSETQ. This CDR3 spans 17 amino acids. As DNA, the CDR3 is TGCGCCAGCAGCTTGGAGTGGGGACTAGGGGTCCAAGAGACCCAGTACTTC. This translates into CASSLEWGLGVQETQYF.

This clonotype was found a few times. DNA of the CDR3: TGTGCCAGCAGCCCCGGGGGGGATGGAGATACGCAGTATTTT. Its translation: CASSPGGDGDTQYF. The rearrangement joins TRBV12-3 or TRBV12-4 to TRBJ2-3; 8 bases are a match to TRBD2. The CDR3 contains 14 residues. Trimming cost V 6 bases and J 5 bases; bases outside gene matches: 7.

This clonotype was seen many times. The chain employs TRBV24-1 and TRBJ2-7, with unresolved D. CDR3 length: 16 amino acids. Deletions cut 5 bases from V and 0 bases from J, with 16 bases between. In germline, CDR1 is KGHDR, CDR2 SFDVKD. CDR3 sequence: CATSASFGSHSYEQYF. The CDR3 DNA reads TGTGCCACCAGTGCGTCGTTCGGCAGCCACTCCTACGAGCAGTACTTC.

In its sample, this clonotype was seen a few times. V is TRBV3-1 and J is TRBJ2-1; 9 bases are a match to TRBD2. The CDR3 is 20 amino acids. Looked up from germline, CDR1 is LGHDT and CDR2 is YNNKEL (reference sequence). Trimming cost V 0 bases and J 0 bases; bases outside gene matches: 12. The CDR3 coding sequence is TGTGCCAGCAGCCAAGATGTAGGGGCTAGCGGGGACAGCTCCTACAATGAGCAGTTCTTC. This sequence encodes CASSQDVGASGDSSYNEQFF.

The J gene is TRBJ1-2, the V gene TRBV28; 8 bases align to TRBD1. The germline V gene has CDR1 MDHEN and CDR2 SYDVKM. The CDR3 has 14 amino acids. With 7 bases clipped from V and 7 bases from J, the junction kept 11 bases outside the gene matches. The CDR3 is CASTPDRESGGYTF. CDR3 sequence (DNA): TGTGCCAGCACCCCGGACAGGGAGTCCGGTGGCTACACCTTC.

The chain uses TRBV6-1 and TRBJ2-1, with D uncertain. CDR1 MNHNS and CDR2 SASEGT come from the germline V gene. This CDR3 has 13 amino acids. V was clipped by 6 bases and J by 8 bases, with 14 bases between them. The chain's CDR3 is CASRDFTYDEQFF. The DNA for the CDR3 is TGTGCCAGCAGAGATTTTACTTACGATGAGCAGTTCTTC.

This chain's CDR3 is CASTPAEEYNEQFF. In nucleotides, the CDR3 is TGTGCCAGCACCCCAGCGGAGGAGTACAATGAGCAGTTCTTC. This rearrangement joins TRBV6-1 to TRBJ2-1, with a weak D call TRBD2 (5 bases). CDR1 is MNHNS, CDR2 SASEGT, per germline. With 7 bases removed from V and 4 bases from J, the gap between germline ends came to 14 bases. The CDR3 runs 14 residues.

This clonotype has just a few counts. The V gene is TRBV4-1, the J gene TRBJ1-1, with D perhaps TRBD1 (5 bases). The CDR3 is made up of 14 amino acids. Looked up from germline, CDR1 is MGHRA and CDR2 is YSYEKL. V was pared by 4 bases and J by 1 base, with 10 bases between. The CDR3 reads CASSRRDSNTEAFF. In DNA, the CDR3 is TGCGCCAGCAGCCGCCGGGACTCGAACACTGAAGCTTTCTTT.

V gene TRBV20-1 combines with J gene TRBJ2-7; 11 bases map to TRBD1. The CDR3 extends over 13 amino acids. Per germline, CDR1 DFQATT and CDR2 SNEGSKA (reference sequence). With 6 bases clipped from V and 4 bases from J, the junction kept 5 bases outside the gene matches. CDR3 coding DNA: TGCAGTGCCTCCGGGACAGGGGGATACGAGCAGTACTTC. This translates into CSASGTGGYEQYF.

V usage is TRBV9 and J usage is TRBJ1-3, with TRBD1 matching over 9 bases. CDR1 SGDLS and CDR2 YYNGEE come from the germline V gene. V lost 4 bases to trimming and J lost 2 bases; unmatched junction nucleotides: 4. The CDR3 sequence is 15 residues long. The DNA of the CDR3 is TGTGCCAGCAGCTCCCGGACAGGGGCTGGAAACACCATATATTTT. It codes for CASSSRTGAGNTIYF.

The genes are TRBV5-1 and TRBJ2-7; D assignment may be TRBD1 or TRBD2 (6 bases each). Germline V lookup: CDR1 SGHRS, CDR2 YFSETQ. The germline V and J ends were trimmed by 3 bases and 4 bases, with 20 bases remaining between them. CDR3 size: 16 residues. CDR3 nucleotide sequence: TGCGCCAGCAGCTGGGGGGTTTGGGACACAGAGTACGAGCAGTACTTC. Translation gives CASSWGVWDTEYEQYF.

This clonotype has just one count. CDR3 amino acids: CASSKGLPYEQYF. The CDR3 coding sequence is TGTGCCAGCAGCAAGGGACTACCTTACGAGCAGTACTTC. This rearrangement joins TRBV5-6 to TRBJ2-7; 7 nucleotides align to TRBD2. The junction had 5 bases not matched to a gene; V was cut back by 4 bases and J by 4 bases. The CDR3 is 13 amino acids. The germline V gene has CDR1 SGHDT and CDR2 YYEEEE.

This clonotype has a handful of counts. The gene calls are TRBV4-1 and TRBJ1-2, with a possible D match to TRBD1 (5 bases). Per germline, CDR1 MGHRA and CDR2 YSYEKL. The V gene lost 1 base and the J gene lost 4 bases, with 19 bases spanning the gap. The CDR3 contains 17 residues. The CDR3 DNA sequence: TGCGCCAGCAGCCAAGTCCCAGGGTCCGTCGTCGCCTATGGCTACACCTTC. As protein: CASSQVPGSVVAYGYTF.

The chain couples TRBV6-5 to TRBJ1-1; D uncertain. V shed 0 bases and J shed 0 bases, with 8 bases lying between them. This CDR3 contains 15 residues. Germline CDR1 MNHEY, CDR2 SVGAGI. CDR3 protein: CASSYSADMNTEAFF. The CDR3 bases are TGTGCCAGCAGTTACTCGGCAGATATGAACACTGAAGCTTTCTTT.

This clonotype was picked up a small number of times. The chain recombines TRBV11-2 with TRBJ1-1, with 12 bases lining up with TRBD1. The CDR3 runs 16 residues. V dropped 5 bases and J dropped 1; count of bases not matched to a gene: 5. Germline CDR1 SGHAT, CDR2 FQNNGV. CDR3: CASSARGQGANTEAFF. Here the CDR3 DNA reads TGTGCCAGCAGCGCCCGGGGACAGGGGGCGAACACTGAAGCTTTCTTT.

The CDR3 DNA sequence: TGTGCCAGCAGCCCAAGGACAGGGGAACAAGAGACCCAGTACTTC. It is translated as CASSPRTGEQETQYF. The gene calls are TRBV7-9 and TRBJ2-5; 9 nucleotides agree with TRBD1. Germline CDR1 reads SEHNR; CDR2 reads FQNEAQ (reference sequence). J was trimmed by 2 bases and V by 5 bases; bases with no gene match: 6. The CDR3 loop spans 15 amino acids.